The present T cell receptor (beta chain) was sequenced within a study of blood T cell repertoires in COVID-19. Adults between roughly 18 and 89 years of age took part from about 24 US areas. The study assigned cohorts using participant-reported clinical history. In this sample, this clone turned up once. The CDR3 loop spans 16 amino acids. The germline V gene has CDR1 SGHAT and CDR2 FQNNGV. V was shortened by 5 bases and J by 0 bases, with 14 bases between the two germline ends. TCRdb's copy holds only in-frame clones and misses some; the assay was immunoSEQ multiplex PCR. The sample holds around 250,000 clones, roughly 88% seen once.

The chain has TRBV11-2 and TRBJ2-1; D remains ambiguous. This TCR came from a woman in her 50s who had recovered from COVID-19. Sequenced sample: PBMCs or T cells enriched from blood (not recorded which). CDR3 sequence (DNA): TGTGCCAGCAGCAGCCTCTCGCTCGGCTCCTACAATGAGCAGTTCTTC. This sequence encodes CASSSLSLGSYNEQFF.